Presented here are 26 T cell receptor beta chains from one specimen sequenced in a study of PD-1 blockade in mismatch repair-deficient tumors. Produced via immunoSEQ multiplex PCR; TCRdb's table is partial and in-frame only. The sample gives some 85,000 clones, approximately 80% of which show up once; less than 6.5% is in the top ten. The specimen comprised peripheral blood, sampled 44 weeks after starting pembrolizumab. These receptors originate from an adult with mismatch repair-deficient cancer.

The chain couples TRBV5-6 to TRBJ2-1, with 12 bases aligning to TRBD2. Unmatched junction bases numbered 7, after V lost 5 bases and J lost 4 bases. CDR1 is SGHDT, CDR2 YYEEEE, per germline. The CDR3 loop spans 16 amino acids. The CDR3 reads CASSHPGLAGYNEQFF. In nucleotides, the CDR3 is TGTGCCAGCAGTCACCCCGGACTAGCGGGGTACAATGAGCAGTTCTTC. Full variable domain (remainder filled in from reference TRBV5-6 and TRBJ2-1): DAGVTQSPTHLIKTRGQQVTLRCSPKSGHDTVSWYQQALGQGPQFIFQYYEEEERQRGNFPDRFSGHQFPNYSSELNVNALLLGDSALYLCASSHPGLAGYNEQFFGPGTRLTVL.

This clone was detected once. The CDR3 bases are TGTGCCAGCAGTGAGAGGGGGAGAAATGAAAAACTGTTTTTT. It codes for CASSERGRNEKLFF. This chain links TRBV25-1 with TRBJ1-4; weak D call: TRBD1 (6 bases). The germline V gene encodes CDR1 MGHDK and CDR2 SYGVNS. The V gene lost 3 bases and the J gene lost 5 bases, with 10 bases spanning the gap. There are 14 residues in the CDR3.

The J gene is TRBJ2-3, the V gene TRBV5-1, with D uncertain. This CDR3 contains 16 residues. V was shortened by 0 bases and J by 0 bases, with 11 bases between the two germline ends. Germline CDR1 and CDR2: SGHRS and YFSETQ. Here the CDR3 reads CASSLGTLPSTDTQYF. CDR3 nucleotides: TGCGCCAGCAGCTTGGGAACACTCCCTAGCACAGATACGCAGTATTTT. Looking up the rest from reference TRBV5-1 and TRBJ2-3 gives the full variable domain: KAGVTQTPRYLIKTRGQQVTLSCSPISGHRSVSWYQQTPGQGLQFLFEYFSETQRNKGNFPGRFSGRQFSNSRSEMNVSTLELGDSALYLCASSLGTLPSTDTQYFGPGTRLTVL.

The chain recombines TRBV4-1 with TRBJ2-1, with 11 bases identical to TRBD2. Germline trimming cut 1 base from V and 2 bases from J; bases unmatched to any gene: 4. Germline V gene data show CDR1 as MGHRA and CDR2 as YSYEKL. The length of the CDR3 is 17 residues. The CDR3 loop reads CASSQVSLAGAYNEQFF. For the CDR3, the DNA is TGCGCCAGCAGCCAAGTTTCACTAGCGGGGGCCTACAATGAGCAGTTCTTC.

The chain carries TRBV4-2 and TRBJ2-7; 8 nucleotides line up with TRBD2. The CDR3 is made up of 15 amino acids. Germline CDR1 and CDR2: LGHNA and YNFKEQ. V lost 1 base and J lost 2; bases outside the gene matches: 4. The CDR3 nucleotides read TGTGCCAGCAGCCAAGGGGTAGCGGGACCCTACGAGCAGTACTTC. It yields the protein CASSQGVAGPYEQYF.

This sequence joins TRBV5-1 and TRBJ1-2, with D hard to call. The CDR3 runs 11 residues. Trimming removed 2 bases from V and 4 bases from J, with 3 bases in between. Germline V gene data show CDR1 as SGHRS and CDR2 as YFSETQ. The CDR3 here is CASSLGYGYTF. The CDR3 nucleotides are TGCGCCAGCAGCTTAGGCTATGGCTACACCTTC.

This clone has more than one count but fewer than ten. V gene TRBV7-6 combines with J gene TRBJ2-1; maybe TRBD2 (6 bases). Germline V lookup: CDR1 SGHVS, CDR2 FNYEAQ. V was cut by 2 bases and J by 7 bases, with 18 bases left in between. CDR3 length: 16 amino acids. CDR3 bases: TGTGCCAGCAGCTTAATAGGTGGGGGGAAGGGAAATGAGCAGTTCTTC. Its translation is CASSLIGGGKGNEQFF. The complete variable domain, with remaining parts taken from reference TRBV7-6 and TRBJ2-1, reads GAGVSQSPRYKVTKRGQDVALRCDPISGHVSLYWYRQALGQGPEFLTYFNYEAQQDKSGLPNDRFSAERPEGSISTLTIQRTEQRDSAMYRCASSLIGGGKGNEQFFGPGTRLTVL.

The V and J genes are TRBV11-3 and TRBJ2-1, with 9 bases identical to TRBD1. Germline V lookup: CDR1 SGHNT, CDR2 YENEEA. CDR3 length: 13 residues. With V trimmed by 8 bases and J by 6 bases, 5 bases remained unmatched. The DNA of the CDR3 is TGTGCCAGCCTGGGACAGGGTGTCAATGAGCAGTTCTTC. Its translation: CASLGQGVNEQFF.

The V gene is TRBV11-3, the J gene TRBJ1-2; 10 nucleotides align to TRBD1. Unmatched junction bases numbered 9, after V lost 5 bases and J lost 3 bases. Germline values: CDR1 SGHNT, CDR2 YENEEA. CDR3 length equals 16 residues. The CDR3, as DNA: TGTGCCAGCAGCATACCAACCGGGACAGGGGACTATGGCTACACCTTC. It is translated as CASSIPTGTGDYGYTF.

The CDR3 DNA reads TGTGCCAGCAGCTTAGGGCGACAGGAGAAGGTTCATGGCTACACCTTC. Translation gives CASSLGRQEKVHGYTF. The chain carries TRBV7-9 and TRBJ1-2, with TRBD1 as a possible D gene (6 bases). V was clipped by 1 base and J by 6 bases, with 18 bases between them. The CDR3 extends over 16 amino acids. Germline-derived CDR1 and CDR2 are SEHNR and FQNEAQ (reference sequence).

The gene calls are TRBV7-2 and TRBJ2-7, with D perhaps matching TRBD1 (6 bases). Trimming stripped 5 bases from V and 2 bases from J, with 22 bases between. CDR1 is SGHTA and CDR2 is FQGNSA in the germline V gene. This CDR3 contains 17 residues. Here the CDR3 reads CASSPGVLTPEPYEQYF. In DNA, the CDR3 is TGTGCCAGCAGCCCAGGGGTGCTGACACCAGAACCCTACGAGCAGTACTTC.

In its sample, this clone is medium-sized (0.01 to 0.1%). The V and J genes are TRBV19 and TRBJ2-7, with D uncertain. Trimming cost V 3 bases and J 4 bases, with 10 bases left between them. The CDR3 length is 13 residues. CDR1 LNHDA and CDR2 SQIVND come from the germline V gene (reference sequence). CDR3 DNA sequence: TGTGCCAGTAGTATGGGCCTAGGTTACGAGCAGTACTTC. Protein sequence: CASSMGLGYEQYF.

This clone was detected only once. CDR3 bases: TGCGCCAGCAGCTTGATGGGGACAGACCACCAAGAGACCCAGTACTTC. This gives the protein CASSLMGTDHQETQYF. The chain links TRBV5-1 to TRBJ2-5; 7 bases agree with TRBD1. Germline values: CDR1 SGHRS, CDR2 YFSETQ. This CDR3 comprises 16 residues. The V segment lost 1 base and the J segment 0 bases; nucleotides outside the gene matches: 6. Supplemented by reference TRBV5-1 and TRBJ2-5, the full variable domain reads KAGVTQTPRYLIKTRGQQVTLSCSPISGHRSVSWYQQTPGQGLQFLFEYFSETQRNKGNFPGRFSGRQFSNSRSEMNVSTLELGDSALYLCASSLMGTDHQETQYFGPGTRLLVL.

Only a few counts were recorded for this clone. The chain carries TRBV7-9 and TRBJ2-1; D gene uncertain. CDR3 length equals 14 residues. The V end was cut by 10 bases, the J end by 0 bases, with 13 bases between. Per germline, CDR1 SEHNR and CDR2 FQNEAQ (reference sequence). CDR3 sequence (DNA): TGTGCCAACAAGCCTTTGAGCTCCTACAATGAGCAGTTCTTC. The encoded protein is CANKPLSSYNEQFF.

The CDR3 DNA sequence: TGTGCCAGCAGCTTAGATCTAGCGAACAATGAGCAGTTCTTC. Protein sequence: CASSLDLANNEQFF. The chain has TRBV7-2 and TRBJ2-1; D possibly corresponds to TRBD2 (6 bases). V lost 1 base, J lost 5 bases, and 9 bases lay in between. The CDR3 has 14 residues. From germline, CDR1 is SGHTA and CDR2 FQGNSA.

This clone was seen only a few times. This rearrangement joins TRBV27 to TRBJ2-7, with D perhaps assigned TRBD1 or TRBD2 (6 bases each). The CDR3 has 17 residues. The V gene's germline CDR1 is MNHEY and CDR2 SMNVEV (reference sequence). V lost 3 bases and J lost 1, with 19 bases in between. Here the CDR3 DNA reads TGTGCCAGCAGTTTCGCGGGACAAAGGTTTAAGTCCTACGAGCAGTACTTC. It is translated as CASSFAGQRFKSYEQYF.

This clone was counted once. The chain carries TRBV27 and TRBJ1-1; perhaps TRBD1 as D (5 bases). The V end was cut by 1 base, the J end by 2 bases, with 11 bases between. The CDR3 sequence is 15 residues long. Germline V gene data show CDR1 as MNHEY and CDR2 as SMNVEV (reference sequence). The CDR3 loop is CASSLYGGGNTEAFF. DNA for the CDR3: TGTGCCAGCAGTTTATACGGGGGGGGAAACACTGAAGCTTTCTTT.

J is TRBJ2-3 and V is TRBV5-4; 9 positions agree with TRBD2. With V trimmed by 6 bases and J by 3 bases, 8 bases remained unmatched. This CDR3 spans 15 amino acids. The germline V gene encodes CDR1 SGHNT and CDR2 YYREEE (reference sequence). The CDR3 DNA follows: TGTGCCAGCACTTCGGGCGGGAGGGGGACAGATACGCAGTATTTT. This sequence encodes CASTSGGRGTDTQYF.

There are a few counts of this clone. This chain links TRBV7-2 with TRBJ2-7, with 8 nucleotides matching TRBD1. The CDR3 contains 14 residues. The V gene's germline CDR1 is SGHTA and CDR2 FQGNSA. V trimming: 5 bases; J trimming: 5 bases; junction bases outside the gene matches: 8. CDR3 coding DNA: TGTGCCAGCAGCGGGCAGGGGGCGGTTAACGAGCAGTACTTC. It translates to CASSGQGAVNEQYF.

This rearrangement joins TRBV6-5 to TRBJ1-5; 9 bases map to TRBD1. CDR1 and CDR2 from the germline V gene are MNHEY and SVGAGI. CDR3 length: 15 residues. V lost 3 bases and J lost 4; bases outside the gene matches: 4. In DNA form, the CDR3 reads TGTGCCAGCAGTTATTCGACAGGGGGGAATCAGCCCCAGCATTTT. Residues: CASSYSTGGNQPQHF.

The chain is built from TRBV4-2 and TRBJ2-3; 8 bases map to TRBD1. CDR1 is LGHNA and CDR2 is YNFKEQ in the germline V gene. Trimming at V came to 4 bases and at J to 1 base, leaving 4 bases not matched to a gene. This CDR3 region has 15 residues. CDR3 in amino acids: CASSRWGQGTDTQYF. The CDR3 nucleotides are TGTGCCAGCAGCCGGTGGGGACAGGGCACAGATACGCAGTATTTT.

In DNA form, the CDR3 reads TGTGCCAGCAGCTTGGGGAATGAGCAGTTCTTC. Translation: CASSLGNEQFF. The genes are TRBV7-6 and TRBJ2-1; D uncertain. Trimming took 3 bases from V and 7 from J, leaving 4 bases between them. CDR1 SGHVS and CDR2 FNYEAQ come from the germline V gene. The CDR3 sequence is 11 residues long.

This sequence joins TRBV7-9 and TRBJ2-2, with D perhaps given as TRBD1 or TRBD2 (6 bases each). This CDR3 region has 18 residues. V gave up 6 bases and J gave up 1 base, with 21 bases separating them. Germline V gene sequence: CDR1 SEHNR, CDR2 FQNEAQ (reference sequence). The CDR3 DNA reads as TGTGCCAGCAGTCGGAATCTGGGGGGCCCAAAGAACACCGGGGAGCTGTTTTTT. It translates to CASSRNLGGPKNTGELFF. The full variable domain, in which reference TRBV7-9 and TRBJ2-2 provide the parts outside the CDR3, is DTGVSQNPRHKITKRGQNVTFRCDPISEHNRLYWYRQTLGQGPEFLTYFQNEAQLEKSRLLSDRFSAERPKGSFSTLEIQRTEQGDSAMYLCASSRNLGGPKNTGELFFGEGSRLTVL.

CDR3 residues: CASSQDPGVNQPQHF. DNA for the CDR3: TGCGCCAGCAGCCAAGATCCCGGCGTCAATCAGCCCCAGCATTTT. The rearrangement joins TRBV4-1 to TRBJ1-5; D gene uncertain. The CDR3 extends over 15 amino acids. The germline CDR1 and CDR2 sequences are MGHRA and YSYEKL. Trimming took off 0 bases at V and 3 bases at J, with 9 bases between the two ends.

This chain connects TRBV19 to TRBJ1-1; D remains unclear. Looked up from germline, CDR1 is LNHDA and CDR2 is SQIVND (reference sequence). Trimming took off 3 bases at V and 0 bases at J, with 20 bases between the two ends. The CDR3 contains 18 residues. The CDR3 here is CASSMVETTKSMNTEAFF. CDR3 DNA sequence: TGTGCCAGTAGTATGGTGGAAACTACGAAATCCATGAACACTGAAGCTTTCTTT.

The gene calls are TRBV6-5 and TRBJ2-1, with TRBD2 identical over 7 bases. The V and J ends lost 7 bases and 10 bases, in that order; junction bases with no gene match: 10. CDR3 length: 13 residues. The germline CDR1 and CDR2 sequences are MNHEY and SVGAGI. CDR3 coding DNA: TGTGCCAGCACCACGGGTGTCGGGGGGGAGCAGTTCTTC. Translated: CASTTGVGGEQFF.